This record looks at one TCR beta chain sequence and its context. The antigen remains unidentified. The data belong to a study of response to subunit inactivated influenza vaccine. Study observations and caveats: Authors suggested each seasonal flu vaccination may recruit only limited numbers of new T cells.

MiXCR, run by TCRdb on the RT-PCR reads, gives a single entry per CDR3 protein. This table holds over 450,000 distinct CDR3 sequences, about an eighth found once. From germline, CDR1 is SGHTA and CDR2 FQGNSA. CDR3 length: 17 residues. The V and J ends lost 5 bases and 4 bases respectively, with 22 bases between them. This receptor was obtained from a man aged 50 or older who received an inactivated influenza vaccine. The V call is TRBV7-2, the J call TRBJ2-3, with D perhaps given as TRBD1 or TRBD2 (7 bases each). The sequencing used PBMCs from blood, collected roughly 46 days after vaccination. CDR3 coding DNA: TGTGCCAGCAGCCCGCAGGGGGGGGCGAACGGGGCAGATACGCAGTATTTT. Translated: CASSPQGGANGADTQYF.